The rows below give T cell receptor beta chains drawn from one sample of a study of cytomegalovirus exposure and HLA in healthy donors. This table comes from immunoSEQ multiplex PCR, and its TCRdb copy is limited to in-frame clones, with some not included. This sample has about 140,000 clones, with 76% found just once. Sequenced: PBMCs. The receptors shown here come from a man aged 18 to 29 in good health and CMV-seronegative. Both conserved end residues are part of each CDR3. Each record gives: clone size, J gene, V gene, D gene, CDR3 protein, CDR3 DNA. The D gene is left open where the match is weak. Expanded clones are given a class, and other clones once, few, many or no size at all.

>few|TRBJ2-5|TRBV30|TRBD1
CAWDRGRRETQYF
TGTGCCTGGGACAGGGGAAGGAGAGAGACCCAGTACTTC
>-|TRBJ2-7|TRBV9|-
CASSVAWRGRLGF
TGTGCCAGCAGCGTAGCATGGAGGGGTCGGTTGGGCTTC
>-|TRBJ2-5|TRBV10-3|-
CAISAGQTTETQYF
TGTGCCATCAGTGCTGGCCAGACAACGGAGACCCAGTACTTC
>few|TRBJ1-3|TRBV13|TRBD1
CASSLDRGSGNTIYF
TGTGCCAGCAGCTTAGACAGGGGCTCCGGAAACACCATATATTTT
>few|TRBJ2-3|TRBV10-3|TRBD2
CAITTELGLADTDTQYF
TGTGCCATCACTACCGAACTCGGACTAGCGGACACAGATACGCAGTATTTT
>-|TRBJ2-7|TRBV9|-
CASSVDRGYSYEQYF
TGTGCCAGCAGCGTAGATAGAGGGTACTCCTACGAGCAGTACTTC
>few|TRBJ1-2|TRBV5-4|-
CASRLDGDSSYGYTF
TGTGCCAGCAGATTAGACGGAGATTCCAGCTATGGCTACACCTTC
>-|TRBJ1-6|TRBV13|TRBD1
CASSYQKTGPYNSPLHF
TGTGCCAGCAGTTACCAGAAGACAGGGCCCTATAATTCCCCCCTCCACTTT
>-|TRBJ2-7|TRBV11-3|TRBD1
CASSSGQSYEQYF
TGTGCCAGCAGCTCGGGACAGTCCTACGAGCAGTACTTC
>-|TRBJ2-7|TRBV19|TRBD2
CASSYGSGGWSYEQYF
TGTGCCAGTAGCTATGGGAGCGGGGGTTGGTCCTACGAGCAGTACTTC
>-|TRBJ2-5|TRBV4-1|-
CASSLPLEEGAVSETQYF
TGCGCCAGCAGCCTCCCCCTCGAGGAGGGGGCGGTATCGGAGACCCAGTACTTC
>-|TRBJ2-3|TRBV7-3|-
CASSLRSGGGTTDTQYF
TGTGCCAGCAGCTTAAGAAGTGGGGGGGGCACCACAGATACGCAGTATTTT
>-|TRBJ1-4|TRBV5-8|-
CASSAQDRTNEKLFF
TGTGCCAGCAGCGCGCAGGACAGAACTAATGAAAAACTGTTTTTT
>-|TRBJ1-2|TRBV7-2|TRBD1
CASSPGQGAWGYTF
TGTGCCAGCAGCCCGGGACAGGGGGCTTGGGGCTACACCTTC
>once|TRBJ2-3|TRBV7-2|TRBD2
CASSSKAGGPDTQYF
TGTGCCAGCAGCTCAAAAGCGGGAGGGCCAGATACGCAGTATTTT
>-|TRBJ2-2|TRBV29-1|-
CSVERRLPNSGELFF
TGCAGCGTTGAACGCAGACTACCGAACTCCGGGGAGCTGTTTTTT
>once|TRBJ2-7|TRBV27|-
CASSFTGKTPYEQYF
TGTGCCAGCAGTTTTACAGGGAAGACACCCTACGAGCAGTACTTC
>-|TRBJ2-1|TRBV29-1|TRBD2
CSGGTSGNNEQFF
TGCAGCGGTGGGACTAGCGGGAACAATGAGCAGTTCTTC
>once|TRBJ2-7|TRBV30|TRBD1
CACLSGQGYEQYF
TGTGCCTGCCTCTCGGGACAGGGCTACGAGCAGTACTTC
>-|TRBJ1-1|TRBV28|-
CASNLILNTEAFF
TGTGCCAGCAATCTAATCCTCAACACTGAAGCTTTCTTT
>-|TRBJ2-3|TRBV5-1|TRBD2
CASSLLTSGDTDTQYF
TGCGCCAGCAGCTTGCTGACTAGCGGGGACACAGATACGCAGTATTTT
>-|TRBJ2-7|TRBV7-3|TRBD2
CASSLYGTSGTYEQYF
TGTGCCAGCAGCTTATACGGGACTAGCGGGACCTACGAGCAGTACTTC